This TCR beta chain was sequenced in a study of cytomegalovirus exposure and HLA in healthy donors. V lost 5 bases, J lost 1 base, and 9 bases lay in between. Per the germline V gene, CDR1 is SGDLS and CDR2 is YYNGEE. The CDR3 covers 13 residues. 13 Jbeta primers and 60 Vbeta primers were used for the PCR. Sequencing used immunoSEQ multiplex PCR; TCRdb keeps in-frame clones, though not all of them. The sample lists 120,000 to 150,000 clones, nearly 80% occurring once. The chain couples TRBV9 to TRBJ1-1; D is possibly TRBD1 (5 bases). The receptor was isolated from a young woman in good health and CMV-seronegative. The sequenced material came from PBMCs. The CDR3 DNA sequence: TGTGCCAGCAGTCAGACAGCGAACACTGAAGCTTTCTTT. Its protein is CASSQTANTEAFF.